This T cell receptor (beta chain) is from a study of blood T cell repertoires in COVID-19. Study overall: The United States, Italy and Spain were the sources of the acute and convalescent COVID-19 samples. The cDNA or gDNA used as material had been derived from T cells, B-cell-depleted T cells, or PBMCs.

There are 12 residues in the CDR3. The germline gives CDR1 SGHVS, CDR2 FQNEAQ. The V and J ends lost 5 bases and 14 bases respectively, with 18 bases between them. Study processing details: Reference gene primer amplification gave nucleated cell count estimates. Some clones are missing from TCRdb's copy, which holds only in-frame ones; the method was immunoSEQ multiplex PCR. The DNA was the basis for D and trimming; V, J and clone size are from that table. The data hold under 250,000 clones, with about 80% observed a single time. The receptor was isolated from a young man who had recovered from COVID-19. The chain recombines TRBV7-8 with TRBJ1-2; D perhaps matches TRBD1 (6 bases). Sequencing used peripheral blood. The CDR3 bases are TGTGCCAGCAGCCATAACAGGGCGGCTATAACCTTC. Residues: CASSHNRAAITF.